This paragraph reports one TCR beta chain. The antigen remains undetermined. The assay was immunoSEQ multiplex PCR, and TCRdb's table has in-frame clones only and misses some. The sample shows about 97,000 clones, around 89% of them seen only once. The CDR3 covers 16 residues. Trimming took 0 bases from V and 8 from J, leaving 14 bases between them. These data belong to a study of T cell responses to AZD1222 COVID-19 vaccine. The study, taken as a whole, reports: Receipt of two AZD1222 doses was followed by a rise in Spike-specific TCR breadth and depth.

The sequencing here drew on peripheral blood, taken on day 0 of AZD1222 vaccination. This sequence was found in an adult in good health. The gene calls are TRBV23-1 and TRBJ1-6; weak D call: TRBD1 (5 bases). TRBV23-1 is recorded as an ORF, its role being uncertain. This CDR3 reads CASSQSHRGHHSPLHF. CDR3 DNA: TGCGCCAGCAGTCAATCCCACCGGGGCCATCATTCACCCCTCCACTTT.